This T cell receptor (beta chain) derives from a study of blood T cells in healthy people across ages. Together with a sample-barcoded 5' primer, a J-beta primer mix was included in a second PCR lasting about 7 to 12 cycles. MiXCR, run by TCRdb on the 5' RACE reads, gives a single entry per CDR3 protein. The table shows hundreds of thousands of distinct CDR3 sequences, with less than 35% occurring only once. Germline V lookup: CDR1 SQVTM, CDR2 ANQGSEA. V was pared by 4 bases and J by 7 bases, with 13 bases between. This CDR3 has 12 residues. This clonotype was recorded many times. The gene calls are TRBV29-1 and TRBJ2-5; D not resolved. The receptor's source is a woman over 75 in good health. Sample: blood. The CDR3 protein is CSVGVWEGTQYF. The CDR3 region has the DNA TGCAGCGTTGGGGTTTGGGAAGGGACCCAGTACTTC.